Below are 13 T cell receptor beta chains sequenced from a single sample in a study of T cell responses to AZD1222 COVID-19 vaccine. The data were produced by immunoSEQ multiplex PCR, yet TCRdb's version contains in-frame clones alone and is incomplete. Of 100,000 to 150,000 clones listed, under 95% are singletons. Source: peripheral blood, taken 28 days after the second AZD1222 dose. These receptor sequences come from an adult who received the AZD1222 COVID-19 vaccine.

The CDR3 region is CASSPVGTPSDQPQHF. The CDR3 nucleotides are TGTGCCAGCTCACCGGTAGGGACCCCATCGGATCAGCCCCAGCATTTT. The chain joins TRBV18 to TRBJ1-5; D may be TRBD1 (5 bases). The germline gives CDR1 KGHSH, CDR2 LQKENI. CDR3 length equals 16 residues. V was pared by 3 bases and J by 5 bases, with 17 bases between.

This clone was recorded once. V usage is TRBV5-1 and J usage is TRBJ2-7; 9 nucleotides match TRBD1. Germline CDR1 and CDR2: SGHRS and YFSETQ. V was pared by 0 bases and J by 9 bases, with 4 bases of the junction left unmatched. This CDR3 comprises 13 residues. The CDR3 nucleotides read TGCGCCAGCAGCTTGGGACAGGGGGAGGGGCAGTACTTC. As protein: CASSLGQGEGQYF.

The chain combines TRBV2 with TRBJ1-6; 7 bases map to TRBD1. Trimming removed 7 bases from V and 8 bases from J; junction bases left unmatched: 8. The CDR3 consists of 14 residues. Germline V gene sequence: CDR1 SNHLY, CDR2 FYNNEI. The CDR3 DNA reads TGTGCCAGCACAGTGGACAGGTCATATTCACCCCTCCACTTT. Protein sequence: CASTVDRSYSPLHF.

The chain couples TRBV19 to TRBJ2-1, with 11 bases that match TRBD1. V shed 8 bases, J shed 3 bases, and the junction held 15 bases outside the gene matches. This CDR3 has 18 amino acids. The V gene's germline CDR1 is LNHDA and CDR2 SQIVND (reference sequence). The CDR3 is CASGYSPGTGGVYNEQFF. CDR3 nucleotides: TGTGCCAGTGGATACTCCCCGGGGACAGGGGGGGTCTACAATGAGCAGTTCTTC.

In its sample, this clone was seen once. The genes are TRBV5-1 and TRBJ2-2; TRBD2 is a possible D gene (5 bases). The CDR3 loop spans 13 amino acids. V lost 4 bases and J 6 bases, leaving 10 bases between the germline ends. Germline V gene lookup returns CDR1 SGHRS and CDR2 YFSETQ. Here the CDR3 DNA reads TGCGCCAGCAGCCGGGTGAGGGCCGGGGAGCTGTTTTTT. It specifies CASSRVRAGELFF.

The chain is built from TRBV5-1 and TRBJ2-3, with D possibly TRBD2 on 6 matching bases. This CDR3 comprises 14 residues. Trimming cost V 0 bases and J 11 bases, with 16 bases left between them. From germline, CDR1 is SGHRS and CDR2 YFSETQ. The CDR3, as DNA: TGCGCCAGCAGCTTGGGCACTAGCCAGAACAAGCAGTATTTT. It encodes CASSLGTSQNKQYF.

The V and J genes are TRBV5-1 and TRBJ2-3, with 7 bases identical to TRBD1. The CDR3 loop spans 16 amino acids. The ends lost 0 bases at V and 2 bases at J; junction bases unmatched: 6. Germline CDR1 SGHRS, CDR2 YFSETQ. The CDR3: CASSLGRQGITDTQYF. CDR3 sequence (DNA): TGCGCCAGCAGCTTGGGGCGACAGGGAATCACAGATACGCAGTATTTT.

This sequence joins TRBV23-1 and TRBJ1-2; D ambiguous. TRBV23-1 is given ORF status, its function remaining uncertain. The CDR3 covers 12 residues. V gave up 3 bases and J gave up 8 bases, with 10 bases separating them. CDR3 protein: CASSHREEGYTF. The CDR3 region has the DNA TGCGCCAGCAGTCACCGGGAAGAAGGCTACACCTTC.

The chain uses TRBV3-1 (or the pseudogene TRBV3-2) and TRBJ1-5; no clear D gene. This CDR3 has 15 amino acids. Germline V lookup: CDR1 LGHDT, CDR2 YNNKEL (reference sequence). V was pared by 3 bases and J by 6 bases, with 15 bases between. Here the CDR3 reads CASSHSMEGFQPQHF. CDR3 in DNA: TGTGCCAGCAGCCATTCAATGGAGGGTTTTCAGCCCCAGCATTTT.

The genes are TRBV7-3 and TRBJ2-2; tentative D call: TRBD1 (6 bases). This CDR3 is built from 16 residues. Looked up from germline, CDR1 is SGHTA and CDR2 is FQGTGA. Trimming left V 2 bases short and J 5 bases short, with 15 bases between. CDR3 sequence reads: CASSLSRDTRTGELFF. CDR3 nucleotides: TGTGCCAGCAGCTTATCCAGGGACACGCGGACCGGGGAGCTGTTTTTT.

The CDR3 DNA follows: TGCGCCAGCAGTTCGACAGGGAATCAGCCCCAGCATTTT. It encodes CASSSTGNQPQHF. This chain joins TRBV5-1 and TRBJ1-5; 7 nucleotides line up with TRBD1. This CDR3 is built from 13 residues. Trimming cost V 5 bases and J 4 bases; bases outside gene matches: 3. Germline-derived CDR1 and CDR2 are SGHRS and YFSETQ.

This clone appeared a few times. The J gene is TRBJ1-4, the V gene TRBV3-1 (or the pseudogene TRBV3-2); 7 bases map to TRBD1. CDR1 is LGHDT and CDR2 is YNNKEL in the germline V gene (reference sequence). The CDR3 has 11 residues. Trimming removed 4 bases from V and 14 bases from J; junction bases left unmatched: 4. Here the CDR3 reads CASSPGQDLFF. The CDR3 bases are TGTGCCAGCAGCCCTGGACAGGATCTGTTTTTT.

Only a few counts were recorded for this clone. This chain connects TRBV3-1 (or the pseudogene TRBV3-2) to TRBJ2-7; 7 bases match TRBD2. Germline CDR1 LGHDT, CDR2 YNNKEL (reference sequence). The V gene end was trimmed by 0 bases and the J gene end by 0 bases; junction bases not matched to a gene: 2. CDR3 length: 15 residues. This CDR3 reads CASSQEGGSSYEQYF. CDR3 DNA: TGTGCCAGCAGCCAAGAGGGCGGGAGCTCCTACGAGCAGTACTTC.